This T cell receptor beta chain was recorded in a study of metastatic and nonmetastatic thyroid tumors. Looking at the study overall: Patients with malignant and benign thyroid disease provided blood and tumor or nodule tissue, whose repertoires were compared.

The table lists this clone with a count of one. No antigen is known for it. Among the patients, none had received any treatment before thyroid surgery. TCRdb ran MiXCR on the PCR reads. The sample lists 7,300 or so clones, 20% to 30% occurring once. V trimming: 5 bases; J trimming: 1 base; junction bases outside the gene matches: 14. CDR3 length: 20 residues. Germline loops: CDR1 SGHTA, CDR2 FQGNSA. Study results and limitations: Compared with benign nodules, malignant thyroid tumors were reported to have significantly higher TCR beta diversity in both blood and tumor.

This sequence originates from a female donor with papillary thyroid cancer or a benign thyroid nodule (not recorded which). Some clones in this sample may be carry-over from other donors' samples. The rearrangement links TRBV7-2 to TRBJ2-7; 16 nucleotides agree with TRBD2. Sequenced material: adjacent normal tissue. In DNA form, the CDR3 reads TGTGCCAGCAGCGGGGGACTAGCGGGAGGGCCATTAACATATTCCTACGAGCAGTACTTC. This gives the protein CASSGGLAGGPLTYSYEQYF.